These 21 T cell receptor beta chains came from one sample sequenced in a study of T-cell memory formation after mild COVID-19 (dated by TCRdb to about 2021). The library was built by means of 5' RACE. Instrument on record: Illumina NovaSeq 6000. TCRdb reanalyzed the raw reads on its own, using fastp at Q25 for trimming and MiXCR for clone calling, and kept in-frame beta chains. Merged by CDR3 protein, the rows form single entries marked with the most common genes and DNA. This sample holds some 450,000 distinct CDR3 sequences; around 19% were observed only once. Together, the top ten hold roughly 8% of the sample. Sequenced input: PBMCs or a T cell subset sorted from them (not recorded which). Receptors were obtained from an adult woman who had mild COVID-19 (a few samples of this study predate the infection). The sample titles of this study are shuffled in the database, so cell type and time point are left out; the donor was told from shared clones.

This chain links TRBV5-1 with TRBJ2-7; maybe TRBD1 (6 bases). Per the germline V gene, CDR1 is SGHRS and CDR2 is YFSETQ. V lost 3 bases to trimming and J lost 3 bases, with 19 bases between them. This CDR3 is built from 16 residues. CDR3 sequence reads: CASSSLTGIFNYEQYF. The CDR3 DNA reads TGCGCCAGCAGCTCGCTGACAGGAATATTCAACTACGAGCAGTACTTC.

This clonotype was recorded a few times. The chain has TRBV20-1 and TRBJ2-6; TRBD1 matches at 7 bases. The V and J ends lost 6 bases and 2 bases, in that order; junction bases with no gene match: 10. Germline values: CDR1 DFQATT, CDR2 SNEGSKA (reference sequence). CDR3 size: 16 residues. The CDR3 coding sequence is TGCAGTGCGGTAACAGGGGCCTTTGCTGGGGCCAACGTCCTGACTTTC. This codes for CSAVTGAFAGANVLTF.

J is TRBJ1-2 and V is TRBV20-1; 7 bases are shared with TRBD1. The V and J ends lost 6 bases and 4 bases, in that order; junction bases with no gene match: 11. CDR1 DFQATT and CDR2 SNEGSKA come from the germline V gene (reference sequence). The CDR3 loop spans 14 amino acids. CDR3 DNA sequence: TGCAGTGCAAGGACCGACAGGGTACGCTATGGCTACACCTTC. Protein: CSARTDRVRYGYTF.

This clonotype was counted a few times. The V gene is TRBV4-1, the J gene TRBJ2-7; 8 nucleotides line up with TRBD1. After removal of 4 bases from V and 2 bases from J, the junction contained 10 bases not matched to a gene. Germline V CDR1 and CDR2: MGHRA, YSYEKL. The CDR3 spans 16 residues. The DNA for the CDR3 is TGCGCCAGCAGCCCGACCCCCGGGACAGGAGCCTACGAGCAGTACTTC. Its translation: CASSPTPGTGAYEQYF.

CDR3 in DNA: TGTGCCAGCAGCGTAGCGGTAGCGGGAGAGAACACCGGGGAGCTGTTTTTT. Translation gives CASSVAVAGENTGELFF. The V and J genes are TRBV9 and TRBJ2-2, with 9 positions matching TRBD2. The germline V gene encodes CDR1 SGDLS and CDR2 YYNGEE. V gave up 0 bases and J gave up 1 base; unmatched junction bases: 4. The CDR3 is made up of 17 amino acids.

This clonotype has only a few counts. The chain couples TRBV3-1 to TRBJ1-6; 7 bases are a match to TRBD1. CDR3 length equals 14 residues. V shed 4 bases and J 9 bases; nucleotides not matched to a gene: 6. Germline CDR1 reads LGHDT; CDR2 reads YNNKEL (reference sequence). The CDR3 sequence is CASSPDRYLSPLHF. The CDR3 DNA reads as TGTGCCAGCAGCCCGGACAGGTACCTTTCACCCCTCCACTTT.

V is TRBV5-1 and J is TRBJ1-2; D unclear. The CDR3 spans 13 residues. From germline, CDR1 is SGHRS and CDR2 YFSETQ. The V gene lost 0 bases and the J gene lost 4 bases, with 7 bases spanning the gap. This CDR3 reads CASSLDAFYGYTF. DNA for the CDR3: TGCGCCAGCAGCTTGGATGCCTTCTATGGCTACACCTTC.

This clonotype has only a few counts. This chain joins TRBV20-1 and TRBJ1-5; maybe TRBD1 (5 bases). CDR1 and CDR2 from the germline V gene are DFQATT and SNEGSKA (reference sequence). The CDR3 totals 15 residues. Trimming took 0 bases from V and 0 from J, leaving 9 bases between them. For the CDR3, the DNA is TGCAGTGCTAGAGATTGGCAGGGTAGCAATCAGCCCCAGCATTTT. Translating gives CSARDWQGSNQPQHF.

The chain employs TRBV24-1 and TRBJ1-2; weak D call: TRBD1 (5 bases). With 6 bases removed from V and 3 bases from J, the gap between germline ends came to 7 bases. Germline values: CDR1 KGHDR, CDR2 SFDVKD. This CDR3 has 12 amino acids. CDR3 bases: TGTGCCACCAGTCCGGGGGACTATGGCTACACCTTC. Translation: CATSPGDYGYTF.

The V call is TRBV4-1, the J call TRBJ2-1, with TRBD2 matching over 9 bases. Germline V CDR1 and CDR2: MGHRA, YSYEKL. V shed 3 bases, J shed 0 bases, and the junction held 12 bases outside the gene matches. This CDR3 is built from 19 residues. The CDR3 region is CASSHGGSGGYSSYNEQFF. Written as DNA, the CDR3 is TGCGCCAGCAGCCACGGGGGTAGCGGGGGATATAGCTCCTACAATGAGCAGTTCTTC.

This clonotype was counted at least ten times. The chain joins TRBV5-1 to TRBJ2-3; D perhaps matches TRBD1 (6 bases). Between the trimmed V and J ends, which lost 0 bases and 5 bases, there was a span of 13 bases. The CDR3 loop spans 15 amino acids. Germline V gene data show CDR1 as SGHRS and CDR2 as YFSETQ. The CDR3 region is CASSLGRGIKDTQYF. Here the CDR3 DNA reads TGCGCCAGCAGCTTGGGCAGGGGAATTAAAGATACGCAGTATTTT.

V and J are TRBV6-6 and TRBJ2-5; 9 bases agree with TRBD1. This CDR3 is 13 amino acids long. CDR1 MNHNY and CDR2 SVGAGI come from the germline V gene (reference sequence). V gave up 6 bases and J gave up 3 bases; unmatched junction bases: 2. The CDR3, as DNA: TGTGCCAGCAGAAGACAGGGGGAAGAGACCCAGTACTTC. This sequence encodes CASRRQGEETQYF.

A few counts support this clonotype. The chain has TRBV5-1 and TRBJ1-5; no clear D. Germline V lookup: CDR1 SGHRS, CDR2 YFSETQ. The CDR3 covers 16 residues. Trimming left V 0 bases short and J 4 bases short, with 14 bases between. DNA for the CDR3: TGCGCCAGCAGCTTGGGAGCAGGAGGTGGGAATCAGCCCCAGCATTTT. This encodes CASSLGAGGGNQPQHF.

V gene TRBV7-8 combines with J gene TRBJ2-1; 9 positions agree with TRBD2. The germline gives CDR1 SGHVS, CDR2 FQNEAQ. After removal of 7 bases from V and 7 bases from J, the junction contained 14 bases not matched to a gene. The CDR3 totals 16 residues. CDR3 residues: CASTFEASGIKNEQFF. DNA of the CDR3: TGTGCCAGCACCTTCGAGGCTAGCGGGATAAAAAATGAGCAGTTCTTC.

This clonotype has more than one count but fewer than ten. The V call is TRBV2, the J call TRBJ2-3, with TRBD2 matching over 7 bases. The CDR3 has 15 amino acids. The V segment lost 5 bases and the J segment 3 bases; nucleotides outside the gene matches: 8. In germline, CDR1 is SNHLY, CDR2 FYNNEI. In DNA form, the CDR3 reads TGTGCCAGCAGTCGACTAGCAGTCCCTACAGATACGCAGTATTTT. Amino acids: CASSRLAVPTDTQYF.

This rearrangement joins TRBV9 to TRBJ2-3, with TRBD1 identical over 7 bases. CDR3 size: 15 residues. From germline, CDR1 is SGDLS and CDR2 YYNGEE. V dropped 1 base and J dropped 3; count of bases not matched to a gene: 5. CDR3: CASSVQTGWTDTQYF. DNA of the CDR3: TGTGCCAGCAGCGTACAGACAGGGTGGACAGATACGCAGTATTTT. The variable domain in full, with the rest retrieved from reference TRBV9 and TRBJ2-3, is DSGVTQTPKHLITATGQRVTLRCSPRSGDLSVYWYQQSLDQGLQFLIQYYNGEERAKGNILERFSAQQFPDLHSELNLSSLELGDSALYFCASSVQTGWTDTQYFGPGTRLTVL.

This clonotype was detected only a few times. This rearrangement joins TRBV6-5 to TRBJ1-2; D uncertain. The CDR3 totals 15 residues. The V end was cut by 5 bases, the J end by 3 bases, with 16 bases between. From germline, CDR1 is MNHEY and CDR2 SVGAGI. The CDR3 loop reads CASSTPSGPYYGYTF. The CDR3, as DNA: TGTGCCAGCAGTACACCCTCCGGGCCGTACTATGGCTACACCTTC.

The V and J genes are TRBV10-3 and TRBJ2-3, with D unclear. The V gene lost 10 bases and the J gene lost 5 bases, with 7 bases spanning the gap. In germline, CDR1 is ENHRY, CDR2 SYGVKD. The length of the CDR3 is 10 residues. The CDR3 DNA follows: TGTGCCACCCGAGGAGATACGCAGTATTTT. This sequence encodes CATRGDTQYF.

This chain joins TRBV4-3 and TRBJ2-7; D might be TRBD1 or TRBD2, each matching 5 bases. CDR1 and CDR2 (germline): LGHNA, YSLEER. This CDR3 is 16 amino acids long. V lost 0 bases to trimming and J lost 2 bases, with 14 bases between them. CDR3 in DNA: TGCGCCAGCAGCCAAGATCTCGTCGGGGCAGCCTACGAGCAGTACTTC. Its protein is CASSQDLVGAAYEQYF.

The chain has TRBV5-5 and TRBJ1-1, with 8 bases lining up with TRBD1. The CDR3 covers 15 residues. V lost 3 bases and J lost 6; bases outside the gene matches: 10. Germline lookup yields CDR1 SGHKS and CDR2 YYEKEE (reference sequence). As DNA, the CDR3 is TGTGCCAGCAGCTCTCATGGGCAGGGGGCAGCTGAAGCTTTCTTT. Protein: CASSSHGQGAAEAFF.

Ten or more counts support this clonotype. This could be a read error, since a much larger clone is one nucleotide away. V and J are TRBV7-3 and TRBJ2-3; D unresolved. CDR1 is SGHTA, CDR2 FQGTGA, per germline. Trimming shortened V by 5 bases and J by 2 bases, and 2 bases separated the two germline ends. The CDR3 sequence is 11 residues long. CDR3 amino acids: CASSITDTQYF. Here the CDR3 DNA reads TGTGCCAGCAGCATCACAGATACGCAGTATTTT.